The 5 T cell receptor beta chains reported below all come from one sample, sequenced in a study of cytomegalovirus exposure and HLA in healthy donors. It was with 60 Vbeta and 13 Jbeta primers that the PCR ran. Data came from immunoSEQ multiplex PCR; TCRdb stores just in-frame clones and leaves some out. The sample lists some 150,000 clones, 80% to 85% seen once, with about 7.5% in the top ten. The sample was PBMCs. These TCRs come from a woman aged 45-65 years in good health and CMV-seropositive.

Only a few counts were recorded for this clone. The chain joins TRBV5-4 to TRBJ1-1; 8 bases line up with TRBD1. CDR1 is SGHNT, CDR2 YYREEE, per germline (reference sequence). V shed 4 bases, J shed 1 base, and the junction held 6 bases outside the gene matches. The CDR3 is 15 amino acids. The CDR3 sequence: CASSHRGRKNTEAFF. CDR3 in DNA: TGTGCCAGCAGCCACAGGGGGAGGAAGAACACTGAAGCTTTCTTT.

The genes are TRBV7-9 and TRBJ1-1, with D possibly being TRBD1 (6 bases). Trimming stripped 3 bases from V and 5 bases from J, with 16 bases between. Germline CDR1 and CDR2: SEHNR and FQNEAQ (reference sequence). The CDR3 runs to 15 residues. The CDR3 here is CASSLGAGVGTEAFF. For the CDR3, the DNA is TGTGCCAGCAGCTTGGGTGCAGGGGTCGGGACTGAAGCTTTCTTT. Variable domain in full (rest from reference TRBV7-9 and TRBJ1-1): DTGVSQNPRHKITKRGQNVTFRCDPISEHNRLYWYRQTLGQGPEFLTYFQNEAQLEKSRLLSDRFSAERPKGSFSTLEIQRTEQGDSAMYLCASSLGAGVGTEAFFGQGTRLTVV.

This chain connects TRBV28 to TRBJ1-2; weak D call: TRBD1 (5 bases). V lost 1 base and J 7 bases, leaving 16 bases between the germline ends. The CDR3 consists of 15 residues. The germline CDR1 and CDR2 sequences are MDHEN and SYDVKM. CDR3 region: CASSLSWGGESGYTF. The DNA for the CDR3 is TGTGCCAGCAGTTTATCGTGGGGGGGGGAGTCTGGCTACACCTTC.

The chain recombines TRBV5-1 with TRBJ1-6; D perhaps matches TRBD1 (5 bases). The CDR3 has 14 residues. Germline V CDR1 and CDR2: SGHRS, YFSETQ. Trimming pared 0 bases from V and 6 bases from J, leaving 7 bases between. This chain's CDR3 is CASSLEGPNSPLHF. DNA of the CDR3: TGCGCCAGCAGCTTGGAGGGGCCTAATTCACCCCTCCACTTT.

V gene TRBV6-5 combines with J gene TRBJ1-1, with TRBD1 matching 9 bases. The V gene's germline CDR1 is MNHEY and CDR2 SVGAGI. Trimming at V came to 5 bases and at J to 4 bases, leaving 2 bases not matched to a gene. The CDR3 runs to 13 residues. The CDR3 DNA sequence: TGTGCCAGCAGTCAGACAGGGGGCACTGAAGCTTTCTTT. Translating gives CASSQTGGTEAFF.